This TCR beta chain was sequenced during a study of control samples from healthy donors and cancer patients. Profiling relied on immunoSEQ multiplex PCR, and the TCRdb table lists in-frame clones only, not all of them. The table records around 94,000 clones, approximately 86% of them present only once. CDR3 length: 17 amino acids. Germline V gives CDR1 SGHNT, CDR2 YENEEA. The V and J ends lost 5 bases and 2 bases, in that order; junction bases with no gene match: 11. This rearrangement joins TRBV11-3 to TRBJ2-2, with TRBD2 matching 7 bases. Sequencing used blood. The origin of this receptor is a woman aged 45-60 years in good health. As DNA, the CDR3 is TGTGCCAGCAGCCAAGTTTGGGCTAGCGGAAACACCGGGGAGCTGTTTTTT. Translating it yields CASSQVWASGNTGELFF. Full variable domain (outside the CDR3, taken from reference TRBV11-3 and TRBJ2-2): EAGVVQSPRYKIIEKKQPVAFWCNPISGHNTLYWYLQNLGQGPELLIRYENEEAVDDSQLPKDRFSAERLKGVDSTLKIQPAELGDSAVYLCASSQVWASGNTGELFFGEGSRLTVL.